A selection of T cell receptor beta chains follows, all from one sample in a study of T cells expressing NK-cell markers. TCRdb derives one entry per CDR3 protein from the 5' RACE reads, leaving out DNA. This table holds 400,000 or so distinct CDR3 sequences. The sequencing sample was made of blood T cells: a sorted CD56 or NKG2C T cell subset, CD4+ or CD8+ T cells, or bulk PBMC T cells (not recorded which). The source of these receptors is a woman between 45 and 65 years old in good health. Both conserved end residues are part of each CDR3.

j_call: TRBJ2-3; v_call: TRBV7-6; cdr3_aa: CASSLGTSEADTQYF
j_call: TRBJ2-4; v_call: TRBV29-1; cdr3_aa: CSVTTGPPLNIQYF
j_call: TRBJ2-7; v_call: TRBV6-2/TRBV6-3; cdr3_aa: CASSYLAYGEQYF
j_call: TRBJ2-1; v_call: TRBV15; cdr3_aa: CATSRDYGDNEQFF
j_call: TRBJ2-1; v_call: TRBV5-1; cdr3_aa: CASSFRASGLNRNNEQFF
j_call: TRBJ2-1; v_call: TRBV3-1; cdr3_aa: CASSQLQGAFNEQFF
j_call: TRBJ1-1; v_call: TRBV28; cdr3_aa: CASLRGLNTEAFF
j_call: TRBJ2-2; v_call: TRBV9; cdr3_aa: CASSPGHLTGELFF
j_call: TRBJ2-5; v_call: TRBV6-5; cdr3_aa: CASSLGLVDETQYF
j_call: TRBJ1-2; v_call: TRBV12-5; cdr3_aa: CASGFTHRGPSYGYTF
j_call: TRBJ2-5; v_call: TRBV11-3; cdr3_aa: CASSIGGVVGQETQYF
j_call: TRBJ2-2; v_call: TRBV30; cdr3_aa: CACLGGWGTGPNTGELFF
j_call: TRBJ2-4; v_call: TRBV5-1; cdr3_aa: CASRLLAGGSLAKNIQYF
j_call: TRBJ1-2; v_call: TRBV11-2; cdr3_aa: CASSLGVLGYGYTF
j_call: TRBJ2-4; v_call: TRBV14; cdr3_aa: CASSQVYRGSIQYF
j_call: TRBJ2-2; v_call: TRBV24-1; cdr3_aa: CATSERGRITGELFF
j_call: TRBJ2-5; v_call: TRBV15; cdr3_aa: CATSRGVTSGSPQETQYF
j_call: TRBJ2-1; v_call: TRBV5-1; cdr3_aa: CASSLAGGGIGNEQFF
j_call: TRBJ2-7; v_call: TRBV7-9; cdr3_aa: CASSSIGIGEQYF
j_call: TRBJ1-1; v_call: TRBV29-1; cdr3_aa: CSVAAGAQGEAFF
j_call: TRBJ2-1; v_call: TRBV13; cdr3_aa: CASSLDAQKTYNEQFF
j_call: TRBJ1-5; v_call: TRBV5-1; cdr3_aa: CASSLGVLGNQPQHF
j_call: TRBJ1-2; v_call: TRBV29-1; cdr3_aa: CSVDRVGGSSTF
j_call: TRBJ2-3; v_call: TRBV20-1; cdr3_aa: CSALPSGVGDTQYF
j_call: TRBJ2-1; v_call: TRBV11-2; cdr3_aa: CASSLIPGRVNEQFF
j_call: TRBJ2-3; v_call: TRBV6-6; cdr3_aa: CASSYSGRDIDTQYF
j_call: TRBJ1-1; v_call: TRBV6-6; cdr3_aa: CASSTDTVNTEAFF
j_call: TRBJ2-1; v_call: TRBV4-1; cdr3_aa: CASSQEPGQGFNEQFF
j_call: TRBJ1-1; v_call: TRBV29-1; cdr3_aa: CSGARNTEAFF
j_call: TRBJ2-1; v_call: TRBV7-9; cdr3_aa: CASSESWGGNNEQFF
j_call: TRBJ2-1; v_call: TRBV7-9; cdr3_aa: CASSSGTGNRNEQFF
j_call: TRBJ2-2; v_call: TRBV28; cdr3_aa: CASILSGGVPGELFF
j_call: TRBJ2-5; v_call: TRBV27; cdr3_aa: CASSFGTGGTETQYF
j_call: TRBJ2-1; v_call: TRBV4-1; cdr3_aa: CASSQVDSLYNEQFF
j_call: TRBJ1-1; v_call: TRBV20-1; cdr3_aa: CSARDQLRTEAFF
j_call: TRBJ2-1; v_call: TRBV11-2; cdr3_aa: CASSLLLREQFF
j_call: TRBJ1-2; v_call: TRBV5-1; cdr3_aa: CASSSAGGDYGYTF
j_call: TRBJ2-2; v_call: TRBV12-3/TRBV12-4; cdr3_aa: CANLGLPTNTGELFF
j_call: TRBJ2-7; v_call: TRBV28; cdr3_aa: CASTLTVGPADEQYF
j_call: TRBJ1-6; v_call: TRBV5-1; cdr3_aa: CASRRDRVESPLHF
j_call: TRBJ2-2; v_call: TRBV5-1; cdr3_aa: CASGPGRATGELFF
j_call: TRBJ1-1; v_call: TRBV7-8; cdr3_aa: CASSSGQGLRNTEAFF